The present T cell receptor beta chain was sequenced within a study of T cell repertoires in cytomegalovirus infection. The germline CDR1 and CDR2 sequences are KGHDR and SFDVKD. Losses at the gene ends were 5 bases for V and 4 bases for J; bases not matched to a gene: 4. The CDR3 length is 14 residues. TCRdb re-called the reads through MiXCR, storing one row per CDR3 protein. The table shows 680,000 or so distinct CDR3 sequences, with 35% to 40% occurring only once. This chain joins TRBV24-1 and TRBJ2-3, with 8 bases fitting TRBD2. The sequence was collected from a human donor in good health (CMV status not recorded). Some clones in this sample may be carry-over from other donors' samples. Sequenced sample: PBMCs. The CDR3 protein is CATSVGTRADTQYF. CDR3 bases: TGTGCCACCAGTGTGGGGACTAGGGCAGATACGCAGTATTTT.